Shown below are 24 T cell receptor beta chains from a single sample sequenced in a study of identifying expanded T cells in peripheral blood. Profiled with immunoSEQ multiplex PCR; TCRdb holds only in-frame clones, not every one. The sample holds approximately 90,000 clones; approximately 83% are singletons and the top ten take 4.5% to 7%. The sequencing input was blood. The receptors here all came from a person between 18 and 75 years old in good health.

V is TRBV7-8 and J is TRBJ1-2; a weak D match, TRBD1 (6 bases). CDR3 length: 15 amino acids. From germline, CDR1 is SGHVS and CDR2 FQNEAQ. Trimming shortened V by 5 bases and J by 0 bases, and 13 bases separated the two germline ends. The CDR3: CASSASEGANYGYTF. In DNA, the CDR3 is TGTGCCAGCAGCGCTAGCGAGGGGGCTAACTATGGCTACACCTTC.

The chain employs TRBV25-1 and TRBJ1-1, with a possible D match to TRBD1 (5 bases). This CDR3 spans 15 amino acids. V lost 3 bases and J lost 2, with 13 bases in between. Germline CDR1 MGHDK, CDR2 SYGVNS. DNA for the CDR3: TGTGCCAGCAGTGAGACAAACAGGCGAAACACTGAAGCTTTCTTT. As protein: CASSETNRRNTEAFF.

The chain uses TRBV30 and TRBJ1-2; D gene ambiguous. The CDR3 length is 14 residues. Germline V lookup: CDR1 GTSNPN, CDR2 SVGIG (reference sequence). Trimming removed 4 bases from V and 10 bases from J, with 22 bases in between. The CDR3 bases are TGTGCCTGGAATCAGTATCGACGGGGTCTATACTACACCTTC. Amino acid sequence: CAWNQYRRGLYYTF.

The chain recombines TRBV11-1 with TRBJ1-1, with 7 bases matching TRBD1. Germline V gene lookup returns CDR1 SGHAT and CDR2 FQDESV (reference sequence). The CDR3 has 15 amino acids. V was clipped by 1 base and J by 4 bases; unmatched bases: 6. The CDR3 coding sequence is TGTGCCAGCAGCTTAGGAGGGGGCGCGGTCACTGAAGCTTTCTTT. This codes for CASSLGGGAVTEAFF.

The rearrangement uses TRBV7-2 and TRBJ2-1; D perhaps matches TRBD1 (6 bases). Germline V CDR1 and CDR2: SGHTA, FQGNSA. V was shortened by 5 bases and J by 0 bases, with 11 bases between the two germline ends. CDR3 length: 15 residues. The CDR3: CASSLPQGSYNEQFF. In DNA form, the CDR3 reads TGTGCCAGCAGCCTTCCACAGGGCTCCTACAATGAGCAGTTCTTC.

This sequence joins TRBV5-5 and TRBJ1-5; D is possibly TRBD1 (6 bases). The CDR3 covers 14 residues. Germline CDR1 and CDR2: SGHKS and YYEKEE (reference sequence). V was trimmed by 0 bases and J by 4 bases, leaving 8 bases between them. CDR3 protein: CASSLGQVNQPQHF. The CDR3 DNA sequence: TGTGCCAGCAGCTTGGGACAGGTAAATCAGCCCCAGCATTTT.

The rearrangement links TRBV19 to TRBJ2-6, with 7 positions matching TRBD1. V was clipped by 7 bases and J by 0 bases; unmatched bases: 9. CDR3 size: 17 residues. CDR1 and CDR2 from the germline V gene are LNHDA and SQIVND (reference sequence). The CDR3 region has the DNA TGTGCCAGTAAAGGGACAGCCAGTATCTCTGGGGCCAACGTCCTGACTTTC. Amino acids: CASKGTASISGANVLTF.

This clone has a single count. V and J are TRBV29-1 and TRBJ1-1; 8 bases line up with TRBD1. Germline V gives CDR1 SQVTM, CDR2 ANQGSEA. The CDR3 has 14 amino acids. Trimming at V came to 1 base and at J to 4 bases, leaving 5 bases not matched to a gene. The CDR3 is CSVEGGQGGTEAFF. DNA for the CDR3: TGCAGCGTTGAAGGTGGACAGGGCGGCACTGAAGCTTTCTTT.

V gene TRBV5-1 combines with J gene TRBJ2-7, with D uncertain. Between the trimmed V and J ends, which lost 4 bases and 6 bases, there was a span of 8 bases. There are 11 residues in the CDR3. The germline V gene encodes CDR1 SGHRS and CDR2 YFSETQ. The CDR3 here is CASSVLGEQYF. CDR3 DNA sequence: TGCGCCAGCAGCGTCTTAGGCGAGCAGTACTTC.

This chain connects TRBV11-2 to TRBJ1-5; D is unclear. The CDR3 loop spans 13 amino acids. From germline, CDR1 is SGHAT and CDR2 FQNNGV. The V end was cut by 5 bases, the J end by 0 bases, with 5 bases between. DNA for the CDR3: TGTGCCAGCAGCCTCGTTAGCAATCAGCCCCAGCATTTT. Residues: CASSLVSNQPQHF.

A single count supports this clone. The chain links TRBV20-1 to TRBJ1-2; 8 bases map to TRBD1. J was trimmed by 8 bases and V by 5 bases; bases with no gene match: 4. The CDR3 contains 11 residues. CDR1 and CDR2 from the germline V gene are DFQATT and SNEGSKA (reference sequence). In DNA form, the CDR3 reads TGCAGTGCTGGGGGACAGGCCGGCTACACCTTC. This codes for CSAGGQAGYTF.

The DNA of the CDR3 is TGTGCCAGTAGTATACGGGCAGGGCGATGGGATACGCAGTATTTT. Translated: CASSIRAGRWDTQYF. The gene calls are TRBV19 and TRBJ2-3; perhaps TRBD1 as D (5 bases). Germline lookup yields CDR1 LNHDA and CDR2 SQIVND (reference sequence). Trimming took 2 bases from V and 6 from J, leaving 15 bases between them. The CDR3 totals 15 residues.

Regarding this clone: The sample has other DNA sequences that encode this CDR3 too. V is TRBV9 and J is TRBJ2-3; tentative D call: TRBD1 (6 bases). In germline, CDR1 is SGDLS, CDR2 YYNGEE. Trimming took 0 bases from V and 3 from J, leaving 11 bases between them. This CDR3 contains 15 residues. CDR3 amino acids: CASSVDVGGTDTQYF. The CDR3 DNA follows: TGTGCCAGCAGCGTAGATGTAGGGGGTACAGATACGCAGTATTTT.

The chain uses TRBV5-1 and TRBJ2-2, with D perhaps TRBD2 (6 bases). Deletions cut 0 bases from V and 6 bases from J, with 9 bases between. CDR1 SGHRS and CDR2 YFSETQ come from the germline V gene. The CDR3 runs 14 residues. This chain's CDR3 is CASSLVSGAGELFF. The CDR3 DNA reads TGCGCCAGCAGCTTGGTGTCGGGGGCCGGGGAGCTGTTTTTT. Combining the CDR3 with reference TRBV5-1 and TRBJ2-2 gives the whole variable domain KAGVTQTPRYLIKTRGQQVTLSCSPISGHRSVSWYQQTPGQGLQFLFEYFSETQRNKGNFPGRFSGRQFSNSRSEMNVSTLELGDSALYLCASSLVSGAGELFFGEGSRLTVL.

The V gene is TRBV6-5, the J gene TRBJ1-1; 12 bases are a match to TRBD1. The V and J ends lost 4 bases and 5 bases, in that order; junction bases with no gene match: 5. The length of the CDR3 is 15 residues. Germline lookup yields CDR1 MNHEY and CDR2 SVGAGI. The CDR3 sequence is CASSWDRGPGTEAFF. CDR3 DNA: TGTGCCAGCAGTTGGGACAGGGGGCCGGGGACTGAAGCTTTCTTT.

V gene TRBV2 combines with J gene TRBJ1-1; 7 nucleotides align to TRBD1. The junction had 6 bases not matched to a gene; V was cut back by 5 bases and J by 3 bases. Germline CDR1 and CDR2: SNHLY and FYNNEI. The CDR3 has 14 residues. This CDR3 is CASSSLTGDTEAFF. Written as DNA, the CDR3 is TGTGCCAGCAGTTCCCTCACAGGGGACACTGAAGCTTTCTTT.

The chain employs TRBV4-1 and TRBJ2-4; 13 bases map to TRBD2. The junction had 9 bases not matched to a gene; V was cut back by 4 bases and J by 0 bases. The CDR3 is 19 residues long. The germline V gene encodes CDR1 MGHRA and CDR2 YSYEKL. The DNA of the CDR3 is TGCGCCAGCAGCCCCGGACTAGCGGGGGCTCCCCTAGCCAAAAACATTCAGTACTTC. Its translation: CASSPGLAGAPLAKNIQYF.

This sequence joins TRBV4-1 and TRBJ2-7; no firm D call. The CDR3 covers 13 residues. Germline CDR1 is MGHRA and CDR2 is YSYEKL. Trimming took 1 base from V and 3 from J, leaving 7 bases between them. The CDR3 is CASSQVAYYEQYF. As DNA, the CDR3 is TGCGCCAGCAGCCAAGTCGCCTACTACGAGCAGTACTTC.

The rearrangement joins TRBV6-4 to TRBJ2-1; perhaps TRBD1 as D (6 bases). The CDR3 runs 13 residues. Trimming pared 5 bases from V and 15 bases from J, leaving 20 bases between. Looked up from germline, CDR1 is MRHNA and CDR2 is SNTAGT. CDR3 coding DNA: TGTGCCAGCAGTCAAGTAACTACAGGGAGTCTGTTCTTC. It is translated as CASSQVTTGSLFF.

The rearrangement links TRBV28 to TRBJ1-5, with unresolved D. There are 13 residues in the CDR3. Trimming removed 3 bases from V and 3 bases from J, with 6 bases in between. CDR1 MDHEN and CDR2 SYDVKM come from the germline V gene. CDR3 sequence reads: CASSFSYNQPQHF. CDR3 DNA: TGTGCCAGCAGTTTCAGCTACAATCAGCCCCAGCATTTT.

The CDR3 DNA follows: TGTGCCACCAGCAGGGTGGACAGGGGACAAGAGACCCAGTACTTC. It specifies CATSRVDRGQETQYF. This chain uses TRBV15 with TRBJ2-5; 9 bases agree with TRBD1. CDR3 size: 15 residues. V lost 3 bases, J lost 2 bases, and 4 bases stayed unmatched. The V gene's germline CDR1 is LNHNV and CDR2 YYDKDF (reference sequence).

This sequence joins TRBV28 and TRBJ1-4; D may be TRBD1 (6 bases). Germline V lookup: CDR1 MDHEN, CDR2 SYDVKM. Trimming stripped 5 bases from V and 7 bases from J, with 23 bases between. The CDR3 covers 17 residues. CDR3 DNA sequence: TGTGCCAGCAGTGGGCTGTATACAGGGAGGGGTAGTGAAAAACTGTTTTTT. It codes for CASSGLYTGRGSEKLFF.

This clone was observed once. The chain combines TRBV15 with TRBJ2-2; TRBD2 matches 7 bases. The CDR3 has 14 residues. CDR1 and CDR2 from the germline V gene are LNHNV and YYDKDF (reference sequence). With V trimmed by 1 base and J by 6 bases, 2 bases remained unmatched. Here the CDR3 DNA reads TGTGCCACCAGCAGAGGACGGGGGGCCGGGGAGCTGTTTTTT. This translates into CATSRGRGAGELFF.

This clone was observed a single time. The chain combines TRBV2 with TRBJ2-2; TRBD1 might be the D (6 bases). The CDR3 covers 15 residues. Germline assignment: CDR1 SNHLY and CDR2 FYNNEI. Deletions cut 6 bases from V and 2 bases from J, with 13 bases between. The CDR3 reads CASRPQGLNTGELFF. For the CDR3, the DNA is TGTGCCAGCAGACCACAGGGATTAAACACCGGGGAGCTGTTTTTT. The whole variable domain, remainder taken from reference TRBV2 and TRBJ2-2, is EPEVTQTPSHQVTQMGQEVILRCVPISNHLYFYWYRQILGQKVEFLVSFYNNEISEKSEIFDDQFSVERPDGSNFTLKIRSTKLEDSAMYFCASRPQGLNTGELFFGEGSRLTVL.